The entry below gives a single T cell receptor (beta chain) sequence along with its context. No antigen is known for it. Using immunoSEQ multiplex PCR, the repertoire was profiled, and TCRdb retains in-frame clones only, with some absent. The sample lists 75,000 to 95,000 clones, around four fifths seen once, with roughly 3% in the top ten. The entry originates in a study of T cell clones after liver transplantation. About the study: Until 12-24 months post-transplant, subjects got standard immunosuppression and no induction.

Study findings and constraints: In two subjects, few donor cells limited the measurable donor-reactive repertoire. Post-transplant, graft-donor-reactive CD4 TCRbeta sequences in blood dropped significantly in 5 of 8 subjects. Donor-reactive sequences fell more than third party-reactive ones, suggesting partial deletion.

This clonotype was obtained from a human patient who received a liver transplant. Among the T cells, some may be from the graft donor. The input for sequencing was CD4+ T cells from blood, taken at the 22-month timepoint.

The CDR3: CASLKGSDLDTQYF. The CDR3 DNA reads TGTGCCAGCCTTAAGGGTAGCGACCTGGATACGCAGTATTTT. The gene calls are TRBV6-1 and TRBJ2-3, with D perhaps TRBD2 (5 bases). Trimming pared 8 bases from V and 6 bases from J, leaving 18 bases between. Germline CDR1 reads MNHNS; CDR2 reads SASEGT. The CDR3 extends over 14 amino acids.